This T cell receptor beta chain comes out of a study of blood T cell repertoires in COVID-19. Study background: Acute and convalescent COVID-19 samples came from the United States, Italy and Spain. PBMCs, B-cell-depleted T cells, or T cells were the source of the cDNA or gDNA that made up the material.

Germline V gene lookup returns CDR1 SNHLY and CDR2 FYNNEI. This CDR3 region has 14 residues. Trimming at V came to 6 bases and at J to 4 bases, leaving 4 bases not matched to a gene. As originally analysed: How many nucleated cells were present was estimated from reference gene primer amplification. Generated by immunoSEQ multiplex PCR, the TCRdb table keeps only in-frame clones and is missing some. That table is the source of V, J and clone size, and D and trimming were worked out from the DNA. Here the sample spans about 170,000 clones, about 88% being singletons. This clone was observed a single time.

This rearrangement joins TRBV2 to TRBJ2-5, with 11 bases that match TRBD1. The sequence was collected from a woman older than 75 in a cohort sampled during active or convalescent COVID-19. Specimen: peripheral blood. This CDR3 reads CASRVGTGGETQYF. The CDR3 DNA is TGTGCCAGCAGAGTCGGGACAGGGGGAGAGACCCAGTACTTC.